This TCR beta chain was obtained from a study of shared clonotypes between healthy human individuals. Overall study: The plates for each donor numbered three CD4 naive, three CD4 memory, two CD8 naive and one CD8 memory.

V was pared by 8 bases and J by 2 bases, with 12 bases between. The CDR3 extends over 13 amino acids. CDR1 and CDR2 from the germline V gene are SNHLY and FYNNEI. It was across several immunoSEQ plates that each subset's genomic DNA was evenly split. Generated by immunoSEQ multiplex PCR, the TCRdb table keeps only in-frame clones and is missing some. Here the sample spans under 600,000 clones, about 96% being singletons. This clone has only one observation. This chain joins TRBV2 and TRBJ2-5; tentative D call: TRBD2 (5 bases). This TCR was recovered from a woman aged 25-40 years in good health. Sequences were obtained from naive CD4+ T cells sorted from blood. Subset in this sample: CD45RA+ positively selected. The chain's CDR3 is CASLGLGQETQYF. CDR3 in DNA: TGTGCCAGCCTCGGACTCGGACAAGAGACCCAGTACTTC.